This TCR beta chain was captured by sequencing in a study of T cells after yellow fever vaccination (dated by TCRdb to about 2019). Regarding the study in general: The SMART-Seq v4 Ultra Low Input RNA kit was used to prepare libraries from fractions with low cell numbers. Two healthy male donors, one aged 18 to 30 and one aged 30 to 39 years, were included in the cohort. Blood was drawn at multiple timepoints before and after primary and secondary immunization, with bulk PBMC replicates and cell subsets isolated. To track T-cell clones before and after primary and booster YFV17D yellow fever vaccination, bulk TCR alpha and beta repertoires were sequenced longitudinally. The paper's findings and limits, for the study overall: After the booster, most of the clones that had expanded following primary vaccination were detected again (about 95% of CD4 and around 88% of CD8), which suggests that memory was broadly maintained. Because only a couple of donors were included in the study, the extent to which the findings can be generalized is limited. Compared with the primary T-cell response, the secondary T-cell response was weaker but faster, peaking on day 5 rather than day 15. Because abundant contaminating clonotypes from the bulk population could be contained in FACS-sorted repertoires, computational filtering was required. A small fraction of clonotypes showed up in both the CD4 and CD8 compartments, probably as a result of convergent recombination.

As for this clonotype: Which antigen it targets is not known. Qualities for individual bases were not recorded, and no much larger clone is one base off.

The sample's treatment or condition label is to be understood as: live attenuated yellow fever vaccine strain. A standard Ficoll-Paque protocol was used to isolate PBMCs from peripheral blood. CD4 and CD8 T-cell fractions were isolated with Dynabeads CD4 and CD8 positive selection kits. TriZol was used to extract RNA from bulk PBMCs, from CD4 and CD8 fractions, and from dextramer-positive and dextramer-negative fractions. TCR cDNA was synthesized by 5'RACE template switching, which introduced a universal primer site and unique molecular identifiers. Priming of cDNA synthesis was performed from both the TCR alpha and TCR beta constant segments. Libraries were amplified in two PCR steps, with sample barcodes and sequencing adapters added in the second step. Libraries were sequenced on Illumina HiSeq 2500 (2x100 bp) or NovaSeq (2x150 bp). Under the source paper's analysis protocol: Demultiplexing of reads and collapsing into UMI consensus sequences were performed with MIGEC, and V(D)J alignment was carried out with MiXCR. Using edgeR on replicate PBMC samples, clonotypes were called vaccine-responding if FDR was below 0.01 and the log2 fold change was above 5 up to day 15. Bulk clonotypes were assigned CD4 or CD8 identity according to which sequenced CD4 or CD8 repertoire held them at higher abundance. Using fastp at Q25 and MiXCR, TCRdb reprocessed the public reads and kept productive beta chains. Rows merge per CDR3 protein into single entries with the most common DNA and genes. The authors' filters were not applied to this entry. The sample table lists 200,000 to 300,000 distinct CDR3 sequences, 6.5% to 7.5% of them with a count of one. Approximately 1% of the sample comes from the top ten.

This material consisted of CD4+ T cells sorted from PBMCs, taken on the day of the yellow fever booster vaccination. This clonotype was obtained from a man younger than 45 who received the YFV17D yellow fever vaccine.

The CDR3 reads CSARDGTSAHTQYF. The DNA sequence is TGCAGTGCTAGAGACGGGACTAGCGCACATACGCAGTATTTT. The chain employs TRBV20-1 and TRBJ2-3, with 10 middle bases fitting TRBD2. The germline V gene (reference sequence) supplies CDR1 DFQATT and CDR2 SNEGSKA. Including the terminal cysteine and phenylalanine, the CDR3 comprises 14 residues. The entry retains the CDR3 DNA only, 42 bases that are in frame from base 1. Clipping removes 0 bases from V and 7 bases from J, with 4 as the unmatched junction base count.